Listed below are T cell receptor beta chains from one sample, sequenced in a study of blood T cell repertoires in COVID-19. The data were produced by immunoSEQ multiplex PCR, yet TCRdb's version contains in-frame clones alone and is incomplete. The sample carries 150,000 to 200,000 clones, 80% to 90% recorded once. The sequenced material came from PBMCs or T cells enriched from blood (not recorded which). Every receptor here comes from a man aged 50 to 59 who had recovered from COVID-19. Both conserved end residues are part of each CDR3.

V gene	J gene	CDR3 protein
TRBV2	TRBJ1-4	CASRNRVGDEKLFF
TRBV9	TRBJ1-1	CASSVVGSGISHTEAFF
TRBV4-2	TRBJ2-5	CASSPQGKRLEETQYF
TRBV5-1	TRBJ2-7	CASSPSLNSGGRYEQYF
TRBV6-6	TRBJ1-6	CASRTGTENSPLHF
TRBV27	TRBJ1-5	CASSLQGSNQPQHF
TRBV12-3/TRBV12-4	TRBJ1-5	CASSPGGRQPQHF
TRBV19	TRBJ1-3	CASSILQGQSGNTIYF
TRBV27	TRBJ1-5	CASAPSSHGPQHF
TRBV5-4	TRBJ2-7	CASSLDRDGSYEQYF
TRBV28	TRBJ1-1	CASSSDRLKTVAAFF
TRBV19	TRBJ2-7	CASSIAGKNEQYF
TRBV7-6	TRBJ2-7	CASSGTPGLASEQYF
TRBV10-3	TRBJ2-1	CAIKEINNEQFF
TRBV19	TRBJ1-2	CACHQGAGYGYTF
TRBV3-1/TRBV3-2	TRBJ1-2	CASSLPLNYGYTF
TRBV5-1	TRBJ2-7	CASLVLDRAKYEQYF
TRBV29-1	TRBJ1-5	CSVGQGVNQPQHF
TRBV5-1	TRBJ2-3	CASSLPSGGSTDTQYF
TRBV7-2	TRBJ2-7	CASSLKAGQGLVQYF
TRBV7-9	TRBJ1-1	CASSLELSAFF
TRBV18	TRBJ2-2	CASSPASNTGELFF
TRBV7-2	TRBJ1-6	CASSLVPGQNSPLHF
TRBV11-2	TRBJ1-1	CASSPGTFNTEAFF
TRBV28	TRBJ1-5	CASSLLRGQAQHF
TRBV2	TRBJ2-7	CASSKPKGALSYEQYF
TRBV5-1	TRBJ2-4	CASSRSGTGENIQYF
TRBV29-1	TRBJ1-1	CSVEVQGGTEAFF
TRBV3-1/TRBV3-2	TRBJ1-6	CASSRTGGSWGSPLHF
TRBV5-1	TRBJ1-2	CASSSTPNRGRDYGYTF
TRBV5-1	TRBJ2-1	CASRAGLADNEQFF
TRBV5-1	TRBJ2-7	CASSFASGSSYEQYF
TRBV27	TRBJ2-1	CASSPGGASYNEQFF
TRBV10-1	TRBJ2-7	CASSERLGPGYEQYF
TRBV5-7	TRBJ1-2	CASSLAAGRHYGYTF
TRBV28	TRBJ1-2	CASRLGTGGANYGYTF